This entry is about one T cell receptor (beta chain). This clone was detected only a few times. Its binding antigen is unknown. No clone much larger than this one lies a single base away; base qualities are absent. From the cysteine through the phenylalanine, the CDR3 covers 16 amino acids. Left in the record is the CDR3 DNA by itself, 48 bases read in frame from the first base. From the germline V gene, CDR1 is SGHVS and CDR2 is FQNEAQ. Relative to germline, V is 6 bases shorter and J is 0 bases shorter, with 18 bases between their ends. TCRbeta CDR3 regions were amplified from genomic DNA using the immunoSEQ Assay, a bias-controlled multiplex PCR. As for the authors' bioinformatics: The number of nucleated cells in each sample was estimated by amplification of reference gene primers within the assay. Sequence reads were collapsed and filtered to measure the absolute abundance of every unique TCRbeta CDR3 rearrangement. For each sample, productive Simpson clonality was calculated as the square root of Simpson's diversity index across productive rearrangements. TCRdb retrieved this table from immuneACCESS and kept in-frame rearrangements only. Not all clones are present; in checked studies, unresolved V genes account for under half, and no reason is known for the remainder. V, J and clone size are taken as reported in that table, and D and trimming were inferred from the DNA itself. For this sample there are some 33,000 clones; roughly 85% appear just once. Around 7% of the sample lies in the top ten.

The data were taken from a study of blood T cell repertoires in COVID-19 (dated by TCRdb to 2020 to 2022). For the wider study: Samples from collaborators originated in the United States, Italy and Spain and spanned both the acute and convalescent phases of COVID-19. The prospective study material was composed of cDNA or gDNA derived from T cells, B-cell-depleted T cells, or PBMCs. The dataset comprised deeply sampled blood TCRbeta repertoires from subjects exposed to, actively infected with, or recovered from COVID-19. A freely available public database, intended as a resource for researchers studying the immune response to SARS-CoV-2, is where the repertoires were released. The samples were drawn from two sources: the first 160 participants of the ongoing ImmuneRACE study, and 1,200 or so subjects contributed by 6 global collaborators. A de-identified subject ID, COVID-19 status, age in years and sex were almost always included in the sample metadata. Where available, HLA class I and class II types were taken from metadata supplied by the sample provider and were not determined by assay-based typing. Beyond this particular receptor, the publication reports: The amount of clinical and demographic metadata varied by source and participant and was provided uncurated.

Whole blood was collected in K2EDTA tubes by collaborating institutions according to the institutions' own protocols. For TCRbeta analysis, collaborators shipped samples as frozen whole blood, isolated PBMCs, or DNA extracted from either of those sample types. The sequence was collected from a man aged 55 to 69 with active COVID-19. The rearranged chain carries TRBV7-8 and TRBJ2-7; the D gene is perhaps TRBD1, from 7 matching bases. Material for sequencing was peripheral blood. DNA sequence: TGTGCCAGCAGTCCAGGCAGGGGGGATAGCTCCTACGAGCAGTACTTC. Its translation reads: CASSPGRGDSSYEQYF. The full variable domain, completed from the reference TRBV7-8 and TRBJ2-7 proteins outside the CDR3, reads GAGVSQSPRYKVAKRGQDVALRCDPISGHVSLFWYQQALGQGPEFLTYFQNEAQLDKSGLPSDRFFAERPEGSVSTLKIQRTQQEDSAVYLCASSPGRGDSSYEQYFGPGTRLTVT.